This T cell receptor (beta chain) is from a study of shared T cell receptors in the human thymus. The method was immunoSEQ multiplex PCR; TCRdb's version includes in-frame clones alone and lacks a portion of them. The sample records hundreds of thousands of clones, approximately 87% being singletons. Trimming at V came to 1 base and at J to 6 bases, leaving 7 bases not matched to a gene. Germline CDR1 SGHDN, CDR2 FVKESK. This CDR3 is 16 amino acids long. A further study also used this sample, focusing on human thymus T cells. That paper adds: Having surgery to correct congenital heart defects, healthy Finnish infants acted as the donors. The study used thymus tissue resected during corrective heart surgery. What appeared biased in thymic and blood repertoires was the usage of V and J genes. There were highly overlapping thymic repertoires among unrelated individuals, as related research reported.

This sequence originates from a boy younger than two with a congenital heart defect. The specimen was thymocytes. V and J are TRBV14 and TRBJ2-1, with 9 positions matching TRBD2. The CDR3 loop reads CASSQGSSGSFNEQFF. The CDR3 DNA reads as TGTGCCAGCAGCCAAGGGAGTAGCGGGAGTTTCAATGAGCAGTTCTTC.